These T cell receptor beta chains were read from a single sample in a study of T cell repertoires in cytomegalovirus infection. TCRdb re-called the reads with MiXCR, one entry per CDR3 protein. Of about 740,000 distinct CDR3 sequences listed, around 30% were seen once; the top ten hold roughly 20%. These receptors have no identified antigens. This specimen consisted of cultured PBMCs, obtained from culture after CMV antigen stimulation. The receptors come from a human donor in good health (CMV status not recorded). Some clones in this sample may be carry-over from other donors' samples. Each CDR3 is given with its conserved first and last residue. A D gene is named only where the DNA matches it firmly. The size of a clone is reported for some rows only, either as once, few or many, or as a class for expanded clones.

D gene	V gene	clone size	J gene	CDR3 DNA	CDR3 protein
TRBD2	TRBV5-5	few	TRBJ2-7	TGTGCCAGCACCGTAACTAGCGGGGGATACGAGCAGTACTTC	CASTVTSGGYEQYF
TRBD1	TRBV7-9	few	TRBJ2-7	TGTGCCAGCAGCTCCCCTCGCTCGACAGGGCTGGACGAGCAGTACTTC	CASSSPRSTGLDEQYF
-	TRBV10-3	-	TRBJ2-5	TGTGCCACCGACAGCGGAGCACTTGGGGAGACCCAGTACTTC	CATDSGALGETQYF
-	TRBV6-5	-	TRBJ2-1	TGTGCCAGCAGTTGGACCCCCGGCGGCTACAATGAGCAGTTCTTC	CASSWTPGGYNEQFF
-	TRBV6-6	-	TRBJ1-1	TGTGCCAGCAGAGAACAGTGGGGGAACACTGAAGCTTTCTTT	CASREQWGNTEAFF
-	TRBV6-2/TRBV6-3	-	TRBJ2-7	TGTGCCAGCAGCAACTCCCTGTACTTGCGGGGTTCCGAGCAGTACTTC	CASSNSLYLRGSEQYF
TRBD2	TRBV7-2	many	TRBJ2-3	TGTGCCAGCAGCTTAAGTAGCGGGGCGGGGGATACGCAGTATTTT	CASSLSSGAGDTQYF
-	TRBV7-2	-	TRBJ2-1	TGTGCCAGCAGCATACAGGGTCGGGCAATCTACAATGAGCAGTTCTTC	CASSIQGRAIYNEQFF
-	TRBV6-7	-	TRBJ1-1	TGTGCCAGCAGTTACGATGGGACTACAGGGAACTTGAACACTGAAGCTTTCTTT	CASSYDGTTGNLNTEAFF
-	TRBV7-6	-	TRBJ2-3	TGTGCCAGCAGCCCCACCCCCCGGGGCACAGATACGCAGTATTTT	CASSPTPRGTDTQYF
-	TRBV19	-	TRBJ2-1	TGTGCCAGTAGTATAGATTCGGGACTGGGGGAGCAGTTCTTC	CASSIDSGLGEQFF
TRBD2	TRBV5-4	few	TRBJ2-1	TGTGCCAGCAGCCCCGGGACTAGCGGGTGGGATGAGCAGTTCTTC	CASSPGTSGWDEQFF
-	TRBV28	-	TRBJ1-5	TGTGCCAGCAGTTTTTGGGACAATCAGCCCCAGCATTTT	CASSFWDNQPQHF
-	TRBV24-1	-	TRBJ2-5	TGTGCCACCAGTGATAGGGCAGACCAAGAGACCCAGTACTTC	CATSDRADQETQYF
-	TRBV6-2/TRBV6-3	few	TRBJ2-5	TGTGCCAGCAGTTACAGGGACGTACAAGAGACCCAGTACTTC	CASSYRDVQETQYF
-	TRBV7-2	-	TRBJ2-1	TGTGCCAGCAGCCCCCGAAGCTTGGGGCCTTACAATGAGCAGTTCTTC	CASSPRSLGPYNEQFF
-	TRBV20-1	few	TRBJ2-2	TGCAGTGCTAGAGTAGGGGGCACCGGGGAGCTGTTTTTT	CSARVGGTGELFF
TRBD2	TRBV6-5	few	TRBJ2-2	TGTGCCAGCAGTTACTCGAAGCGGGGGACTCCCGGGGAGCTGTTTTTT	CASSYSKRGTPGELFF
-	TRBV7-9	-	TRBJ2-5	TGTGCCAGCAGCCACCTACAGGGTCGGAAGGCCCAGTACTTC	CASSHLQGRKAQYF
TRBD1	TRBV27	few	TRBJ1-2	TGTGCCAGCAGTTTCCGTGGACAGGACTATGGCTACACCTTC	CASSFRGQDYGYTF
TRBD1	TRBV7-8	-	TRBJ1-2	TGTGCCAGCAGCTTTTTAGTACAGGGGGCGACCCGCTATGGCTACACCTTC	CASSFLVQGATRYGYTF
TRBD1	TRBV7-9	-	TRBJ2-6	TGTGCCAGCACCGGGGGGACAGGGTACTCTGGGGCCAACGTCCTGACTTTC	CASTGGTGYSGANVLTF
-	TRBV12-3/TRBV12-4	-	TRBJ2-5	TGTGCCAGCAGTACAGGGTCCGGGGAGACCCAGTACTTC	CASSTGSGETQYF
-	TRBV7-2	many	TRBJ2-5	TGTGCCAGCAGCTTAGGATCGGCGGAAGAGACCCAGTACTTC	CASSLGSAEETQYF
-	TRBV11-3	-	TRBJ1-2	TGTGCCAGCAGCTTAGCCCGCACAAGAAACTATGGCTACACCTTC	CASSLARTRNYGYTF
-	TRBV6-5	few	TRBJ2-7	TGTGCCAGCAGCGAAAGGCAGGGAACCTACGAGCAGTACTTC	CASSERQGTYEQYF
-	TRBV6-2/TRBV6-3	few	TRBJ2-3	TGTGCCAGCAGTAAAACTTGGGATACGCAGTATTTT	CASSKTWDTQYF
TRBD2	TRBV20-1	-	TRBJ2-7	TGCAGTGCTAGAGATCGCGTGCGGGAGATCGGCGAGCAGTACTTC	CSARDRVREIGEQYF
TRBD1	TRBV11-2	once	TRBJ1-3	TGTGCCAGCAGCCGGGGACAGCGAATGCTCGACTCTGGAAACACCATATATTTT	CASSRGQRMLDSGNTIYF
TRBD1	TRBV6-5	few	TRBJ1-2	TGTGCCAGCAAACCGGGACAGCTTACTTACTATGGCTACACCTTC	CASKPGQLTYYGYTF
TRBD2	TRBV7-2	-	TRBJ2-7	TGTGCCAGCAGCTTAGCGTTGATACTAGCGGGAAACTACGAGCAGTACTTC	CASSLALILAGNYEQYF
TRBD2	TRBV20-1	few	TRBJ2-2	TGCAGTGCTAGAACGGATAGCGGGACGAACACCGGGGAGCTGTTTTTT	CSARTDSGTNTGELFF
TRBD1	TRBV19	few	TRBJ2-1	TGTGCCAGTAGTCGGGTGGGACAGGGCTATCCGAATGAGCAGTTCTTC	CASSRVGQGYPNEQFF
-	TRBV29-1	few	TRBJ2-6	TGCAGCGCCCGAGGACACTCTGGGGCCAACGTCCTGACTTTC	CSARGHSGANVLTF
-	TRBV5-4	-	TRBJ2-6	TGTGCCAGCAGAGGATACCGGGACACGAGCTCTGGGGCCAACGTCCTGACTTTC	CASRGYRDTSSGANVLTF